This TCR beta chain was sequenced in a study of control samples from healthy donors and cancer patients. The germline CDR1 and CDR2 sequences are LNHDA and SQIVND (reference sequence). V lost 5 bases to trimming and J lost 5 bases, with 13 bases between them. The CDR3 is 14 residues long. The count of this clone is one. This sample also contains other DNA sequences that code for the same CDR3. The protocol was immunoSEQ multiplex PCR, while the TCRdb copy is restricted to in-frame clones and leaves out a portion. Of roughly 120,000 clones in the sample, about 95% are singletons; the top ten hold 3.6%.

The TCR originated in a man aged 30 to 39 in good health. The specimen was blood. V gene TRBV19 combines with J gene TRBJ1-5; perhaps TRBD1 as D (6 bases). The CDR3 coding sequence is TGTGCCAGTAGTCGCAGGGGCGAGGATCAGCCCCAGCATTTT. Amino acid sequence: CASSRRGEDQPQHF.